One and the same sample provided the 22 T cell receptor beta chains below, sequenced in a study of T cells after posttransplantation cyclophosphamide. Sequenced by immunoSEQ multiplex PCR; TCRdb stores in-frame clones only, minus some. The data show tens of thousands of clones, about 92% seen once. A marrow graft followed busulfan-fludarabine conditioning, with cyclophosphamide on days +3 and +4. This specimen was PBMCs, taken roughly 59 days after allogeneic stem cell transplant with posttransplant cyclophosphamide. Receptors were obtained from a male patient between 60 and 69 years old who received an allogeneic stem cell transplant from a related donor and was CMV-positive. A share of the T cells may be of graft donor origin.

The V and J genes are TRBV18 and TRBJ2-2; D gene uncertain. The germline V and J ends were trimmed by 3 bases and 0 bases, with 11 bases remaining between them. Germline V gives CDR1 KGHSH, CDR2 LQKENI. This CDR3 is built from 16 residues. DNA of the CDR3: TGTGCCAGCTCACCGAACAGCTTCGCGAACACCGGGGAGCTGTTTTTT. Protein product: CASSPNSFANTGELFF.

The chain is built from TRBV27 and TRBJ1-6, with TRBD1 matching over 9 bases. Germline values: CDR1 MNHEY, CDR2 SMNVEV (reference sequence). V was clipped by 0 bases and J by 10 bases; unmatched bases: 10. The CDR3 length is 17 residues. DNA for the CDR3: TGTGCCAGCAGTTTATCGTCCGGTGGGACAGGGTCCTCACCCCTCCACTTT. Its translation is CASSLSSGGTGSSPLHF.

This chain links TRBV6-1 with TRBJ1-2, with D hard to call. The CDR3 extends over 9 amino acids. Germline V gene sequence: CDR1 MNHNS, CDR2 SASEGT. Trimming stripped 10 bases from V and 5 bases from J, with 5 bases between. The CDR3 region is CATLYGYTF. The DNA for the CDR3 is TGTGCCACCCTTTATGGCTACACCTTC.

CDR3 DNA: TGTGCCAGCAGCTTATCAGGGTTTGGGTCACCCCTCCACTTT. Translated, it gives CASSLSGFGSPLHF. The chain couples TRBV7-8 to TRBJ1-6, with a tentative D call TRBD1 (5 bases). The V end lost 2 bases, the J end lost 10 bases, and 12 bases lay between the germline ends. The V gene's germline CDR1 is SGHVS and CDR2 FQNEAQ. CDR3 length: 14 residues.

The gene calls are TRBV19 and TRBJ1-1; D uncertain. CDR1 LNHDA and CDR2 SQIVND come from the germline V gene (reference sequence). Trimming left V 10 bases short and J 7 bases short, with 13 bases between. This CDR3 is 11 amino acids long. For the CDR3, the DNA is TGTGCCACCCGGGGTAGGGATGAAGCTTTCTTT. Protein product: CATRGRDEAFF.

The V gene is TRBV18, the J gene TRBJ1-5; TRBD1 matches at 8 bases. V shed 11 bases, J shed 5 bases, and the junction held 8 bases outside the gene matches. Germline V gives CDR1 KGHSH, CDR2 LQKENI. The CDR3 loop spans 13 amino acids. The CDR3 loop is CAAGTGRDQPQHF. As DNA, the CDR3 is TGTGCCGCAGGGACAGGTAGGGATCAGCCCCAGCATTTT.

The chain combines TRBV5-1 with TRBJ2-7; the D gene is possibly TRBD2 (6 bases). CDR1 and CDR2 from the germline V gene are SGHRS and YFSETQ. The CDR3 runs 15 residues. V shed 4 bases and J shed 0 bases, with 14 bases lying between them. CDR3 in DNA: TGCGCCAGCAGCCCGGAGGGCAGGAGCTCCTACGAGCAGTACTTC. It is translated as CASSPEGRSSYEQYF.

The V gene is TRBV30, the J gene TRBJ1-6; no clear D gene. This CDR3 region has 15 residues. The V gene's germline CDR1 is GTSNPN and CDR2 SVGIG (reference sequence). The CDR3 nucleotides are TGTGCTTTCGACCCCCCCGCGGCGAGGAATTCACCCCTCCACTTT. This gives the protein CAFDPPAARNSPLHF. Full variable domain (rest looked up from reference TRBV30 and TRBJ1-6): SQTIHQWPATLVQPVGSPLSLECTVEGTSNPNLYWYRQAAGRGLQLLFYSVGIGQISSEVPQNLSASRPQDRQFILSSKKLLLSDSGFYLCAFDPPAARNSPLHFGNGTRLTVT.

The chain recombines TRBV6-5 with TRBJ1-5, with TRBD1 as a possible D gene (6 bases). The V gene's germline CDR1 is MNHEY and CDR2 SVGAGI. This CDR3 is 14 amino acids long. The V and J ends lost 4 bases and 2 bases respectively, with 9 bases between them. The CDR3 coding sequence is TGTGCCAGCAGTTCAAACAGGGGCAATCAGCCCCAGCATTTT. This encodes CASSSNRGNQPQHF.

The chain has TRBV5-6 and TRBJ1-2; 8 bases line up with TRBD1. Unmatched junction bases numbered 3, after V lost 1 base and J lost 7 bases. Germline V CDR1 and CDR2: SGHDT, YYEEEE. This CDR3 has 13 amino acids. CDR3 residues: CASSLKTGVGYTF. CDR3 bases: TGTGCCAGCAGCTTGAAGACAGGGGTTGGCTACACCTTC.

The chain uses TRBV14 and TRBJ1-5; D not certain. The V and J ends lost 1 base and 7 bases respectively, with 20 bases between them. CDR3 length: 17 residues. Germline V gene lookup returns CDR1 SGHDN and CDR2 FVKESK. The DNA for the CDR3 is TGTGCCAGCAGCCAAGGAATGTTCTGGGGAGAGTACCAGCCCCAGCATTTT. Amino acids: CASSQGMFWGEYQPQHF.

The chain joins TRBV11-2 to TRBJ2-7; TRBD1 matches at 7 bases. CDR3 length: 14 amino acids. From germline, CDR1 is SGHAT and CDR2 FQNNGV. V lost 5 bases and J lost 2; bases outside the gene matches: 6. The CDR3 spells CASSRRQGPYEQYF. The CDR3 nucleotides read TGTGCCAGCAGCAGACGACAGGGCCCCTACGAGCAGTACTTC.

The chain has TRBV11-2 and TRBJ1-1; tentatively, D is TRBD1 (6 bases). The CDR3 spans 14 residues. V lost 1 base to trimming and J lost 10 bases, with 16 bases between them. Germline-derived CDR1 and CDR2 are SGHAT and FQNNGV. CDR3 DNA sequence: TGTGCCAGCAGCTTAGGGGGCGGGGGGCGAGGAGCTTTCTTT. Protein: CASSLGGGGRGAFF.

The gene calls are TRBV29-1 and TRBJ2-3, with D possibly TRBD2 on 5 matching bases. Germline assignment: CDR1 SQVTM and CDR2 ANQGSEA. Between the trimmed V and J ends, which lost 7 bases and 1 base, there was a span of 6 bases. The CDR3 totals 11 residues. CDR3 DNA: TGCAGCGCCGGGGGCACAGATACGCAGTATTTT. Amino acids: CSAGGTDTQYF.

V and J are TRBV7-6 and TRBJ2-1, with TRBD1 identical over 7 bases. After removal of 6 bases from V and 6 bases from J, the junction contained 5 bases not matched to a gene. This CDR3 is 13 amino acids long. The V gene's germline CDR1 is SGHVS and CDR2 FNYEAQ. The CDR3 coding sequence is TGTGCCAGCAGAGGGGGCACAAGCAATGAGCAGTTCTTC. It specifies CASRGGTSNEQFF.

The chain recombines TRBV6-6 with TRBJ1-2, with TRBD1 matching 7 bases. V was clipped by 2 bases and J by 7 bases; unmatched bases: 7. CDR3 size: 14 residues. Germline loops: CDR1 MNHNY, CDR2 SVGAGI (reference sequence). CDR3 nucleotide sequence: TGTGCCAGCAGTTACGGAGGGACAGACTTTGGCTACACCTTC. This encodes CASSYGGTDFGYTF.

This chain links TRBV7-6 with TRBJ2-1, with 9 bases that match TRBD2. Germline-derived CDR1 and CDR2 are SGHVS and FNYEAQ. The V segment lost 3 bases and the J segment 4 bases; nucleotides outside the gene matches: 25. This CDR3 spans 22 amino acids. The CDR3 is CASSFPRLSGGTPRRSYNEQFF. In DNA form, the CDR3 reads TGTGCCAGCAGCTTTCCACGACTAAGCGGGGGGACACCTAGACGGTCATACAATGAGCAGTTCTTC.

This chain uses TRBV6-4 with TRBJ1-2, with 9 bases that match TRBD1. The germline V gene has CDR1 MRHNA and CDR2 SNTAGT. J was trimmed by 8 bases and V by 2 bases; bases with no gene match: 9. The length of the CDR3 is 15 residues. The CDR3 bases are TGTGCCAGCAGTGACACCCCACAGGGGGCGCAGGGCTACACCTTC. It codes for CASSDTPQGAQGYTF.

J is TRBJ2-5 and V is TRBV7-9; D not certain. The ends were cut back, 0 bases at V and 5 bases at J, with 7 bases in the middle. The CDR3 length is 13 residues. Germline lookup yields CDR1 SEHNR and CDR2 FQNEAQ (reference sequence). The CDR3 sequence: CASSLAGMETQYF. The DNA of the CDR3 is TGTGCCAGCAGCTTAGCGGGCATGGAGACCCAGTACTTC.

The V and J genes are TRBV5-1 and TRBJ1-2; D is unclear. V was clipped by 6 bases and J by 2 bases, with 5 bases between them. CDR1 and CDR2 (germline): SGHRS, YFSETQ. CDR3 length: 11 residues. As DNA, the CDR3 is TGCGCCAGCAAACGGAACTATGGCTACACCTTC. It is translated as CASKRNYGYTF.

The rearrangement joins TRBV6-6 to TRBJ1-2, with D possibly being TRBD1 (5 bases). V gave up 11 bases and J gave up 0 bases, with 19 bases separating them. This CDR3 has 15 amino acids. CDR1 is MNHNY, CDR2 SVGAGI, per germline (reference sequence). Here the CDR3 reads CASGGGGIANYGYTF. CDR3 DNA: TGTGCCTCGGGGGGGGGAGGAATAGCTAACTATGGCTACACCTTC.

The rearrangement links TRBV5-5 to TRBJ1-1; D is unclear. Germline values: CDR1 SGHKS, CDR2 YYEKEE (reference sequence). The V gene lost 9 bases and the J gene lost 1 base, with 19 bases spanning the gap. The CDR3 runs to 15 residues. The CDR3 coding sequence is TGTGCCACCCGGCGGGGAGGAGAAAAGAACACTGAAGCTTTCTTT. It yields the protein CATRRGGEKNTEAFF.